This T cell receptor (beta chain) was sequenced during a study of blood T cell repertoires in COVID-19. The V end was cut by 10 bases, the J end by 6 bases, with 15 bases between. This CDR3 has 12 residues. TCRdb keeps only in-frame clones here, not all; method: immunoSEQ multiplex PCR. The profile shows about 280,000 clones, 80% to 90% of them singletons. V gene TRBV12-3 or TRBV12-4 combines with J gene TRBJ1-2; TRBD1 might be the D (6 bases). The receptor's source is a woman between 50 and 59 years old who had recovered from COVID-19. Sequenced sample: peripheral blood. CDR3 in amino acids: CATQRGGDGYTF. The CDR3 DNA is TGTGCCACGCAGAGGGGGGGCGATGGCTACACCTTC.